This T cell receptor (beta chain) was documented in a study of blood T cell repertoires in COVID-19. At the level of the study: Samples of COVID-19 (acute and convalescent) were obtained from the United States, Italy and Spain. T cells, B-cell-depleted T cells, or PBMCs supplied cDNA or gDNA.

CDR1 is SGHRS and CDR2 is YFSETQ in the germline V gene. Unmatched junction bases numbered 3, after V lost 1 base and J lost 2 bases. The CDR3 sequence is 16 residues long. In the original workflow: Estimates of nucleated cell counts were drawn from the amplification of reference gene primers. Profiling relied on immunoSEQ multiplex PCR, and the TCRdb table lists in-frame clones only, not all of them. V, J and clone size are taken as reported in that table, and D and trimming were inferred from the DNA itself. The sample contains 140,000 or so clones, around 81% of which appear only once. The sample taken for sequencing was peripheral blood. The origin of this receptor is a human donor in a cohort sampled during active COVID-19. The chain combines TRBV5-1 with TRBJ2-1; 10 positions agree with TRBD2. CDR3 coding DNA: TGCGCCAGCAGCTTGATACTAGCGGGAACCTACAATGAGCAGTTCTTC. Translated: CASSLILAGTYNEQFF.